The rows below give T cell receptor beta chains drawn from one sample of a study of T cell repertoires in cytomegalovirus infection. TCRdb used MiXCR to reprocess the reads, holding one entry per CDR3 protein. The sample records 200,000 to 300,000 distinct CDR3 sequences, roughly 9.1% being singletons. Sequencing was carried out using PBMCs. The source of these receptors is a human donor in good health (CMV status not recorded). Some clones in this sample may be carry-over from other donors' samples. Each CDR3 is given with its conserved first and last residue. D genes are given only for firm matches. Part of the rows lack a size; the others show once, few, many or a class for expanded clones.

J	V	D	size	CDR3	DNA
TRBJ2-3	TRBV2	NA	NA	CASRDGALNTDTQYF	TGTGCCAGCAGGGACGGAGCTTTGAACACAGATACGCAGTATTTT
TRBJ1-2	TRBV7-2	NA	many	CASSLAQGGYTF	TGTGCCAGCAGCTTAGCGCAGGGAGGCTACACCTTC
TRBJ2-1	TRBV7-2	NA	many	CASSLAAASTAEQFF	TGTGCCAGCAGCTTAGCAGCCGCTAGCACGGCTGAGCAGTTCTTC
TRBJ2-5	TRBV7-2	NA	many	CASSFGGGTYQETQYF	TGTGCCAGCAGCTTCGGAGGGGGGACGTACCAAGAGACCCAGTACTTC
TRBJ1-1	TRBV7-9	NA	many	CASSGQEAFF	TGTGCCAGCTCCGGACAAGAAGCTTTCTTT
TRBJ1-1	TRBV7-2	NA	NA	CATALVGNTEAFF	TGTGCCACCGCCCTAGTAGGGAACACTGAAGCTTTCTTT
TRBJ1-2	TRBV28	TRBD1	many	CASSPPRQGAYGYTF	TGTGCCAGCAGTCCTCCGCGGCAGGGGGCCTATGGCTACACCTTC
TRBJ1-4	TRBV7-6	TRBD1	many	CASSTGTGKLSEKLFF	TGTGCCAGCAGCACCGGGACAGGGAAACTTAGTGAAAAACTGTTTTTT
TRBJ2-1	TRBV30	NA	many	CAWVGPSYNEQFF	TGTGCCTGGGTGGGGCCCTCCTACAATGAGCAGTTCTTC
TRBJ2-7	TRBV6-1	TRBD1	few	CATEGQGLYEQYF	TGTGCCACCGAGGGACAGGGTCTTTACGAGCAGTACTTC
TRBJ2-1	TRBV20-1	NA	few	CSANPAGTNEQFF	TGCAGTGCTAATCCAGCGGGCACGAATGAGCAGTTCTTC
TRBJ1-4	TRBV4-1	NA	few	CASSQEGQFYEKLFF	TGCGCCAGCAGCCAAGAAGGACAGTTTTATGAAAAACTGTTTTTT
TRBJ2-7	TRBV7-8	NA	many	CASSPQQGRKYF	TGTGCCAGCAGCCCACAACAGGGAAGGAAATACTTC
TRBJ2-1	TRBV19	NA	many	CASSRTRADEQFF	TGTGCCAGTAGTCGTACTAGAGCCGATGAGCAGTTCTTC
TRBJ2-1	TRBV7-3	NA	few	CASSFEGGRGEQFF	TGTGCCAGCAGCTTCGAGGGGGGGCGGGGTGAGCAGTTCTTC
TRBJ2-1	TRBV6-2/TRBV6-3	TRBD2	many	CASSYGLSGKGEQFF	TGTGCCAGCAGTTACGGGCTTAGCGGGAAGGGTGAGCAGTTCTTC
TRBJ1-5	TRBV7-9	NA	many	CASSLEGANNQPQHF	TGTGCCAGCAGCTTAGAAGGGGCGAACAATCAGCCCCAGCATTTT
TRBJ1-1	TRBV7-8	NA	many	CASSYGRAEAFF	TGTGCCAGCAGCTACGGACGTGCTGAAGCTTTCTTT
TRBJ2-7	TRBV7-8	TRBD2	many	CASSLGASGGYPYEQYF	TGTGCCAGCAGCTTAGGTGCTAGCGGGGGGTACCCCTACGAGCAGTACTTC
TRBJ1-2	TRBV28	NA	many	CASSLRVNYGYTF	TGTGCCAGCAGCTTAAGGGTCAACTATGGCTACACCTTC
TRBJ1-1	TRBV7-2	TRBD1	many	CASSYNLGQFEAFF	TGTGCCAGCAGCTACAATTTGGGACAGTTTGAAGCTTTCTTT
TRBJ2-7	TRBV11-2	NA	few	CASSLDSGWDEQYF	TGTGCCAGCAGCTTAGATTCCGGGTGGGACGAGCAGTACTTC
TRBJ1-5	TRBV12-3/TRBV12-4	TRBD1	many	CASRKTGVSNQPQHF	TGTGCCAGCAGGAAGACAGGGGTTAGCAATCAGCCCCAGCATTTT
TRBJ1-1	TRBV6-2/TRBV6-3	TRBD1	few	CASRRTGNTEAFF	TGTGCCAGCAGGAGGACAGGGAACACTGAAGCTTTCTTT
TRBJ2-1	TRBV12-3/TRBV12-4	TRBD2	NA	CASSFSGRANEQFF	TGTGCCAGCAGTTTTAGCGGGAGGGCCAATGAGCAGTTCTTC
TRBJ1-6	TRBV19	NA	NA	CASSDRRDNSPLHF	TGTGCCAGTAGTGACCGAAGGGATAATTCACCCCTCCACTTT
TRBJ2-3	TRBV6-1	TRBD2	few	CASALRGGDTDTQYF	TGTGCCAGCGCCTTACGGGGGGGCGACACAGATACGCAGTATTTT
TRBJ2-5	TRBV7-2	TRBD2	many	CASSLTLAGGPAQETQYF	TGTGCCAGCAGCTTAACGCTAGCGGGAGGCCCCGCCCAAGAGACCCAGTACTTC
TRBJ1-1	TRBV19	NA	many	CASRQVATFF	TGTGCCAGTCGGCAAGTTGCGACTTTCTTT
TRBJ2-3	TRBV11-3	TRBD2	many	CASRAGATDTQYF	TGTGCCAGCAGAGCGGGGGCCACAGATACGCAGTATTTT
TRBJ2-3	TRBV7-6	NA	many	CASSSRTDTQYF	TGTGCCAGCAGCTCTCGCACAGATACGCAGTATTTT
TRBJ1-2	TRBV28	TRBD1	few	CASSLDRGRRGYTF	TGTGCCAGCAGCCTGGACAGGGGACGCCGGGGCTACACCTTC
TRBJ2-7	TRBV15	NA	NA	CATSRGAVSSYEQYF	TGTGCCACCAGCAGAGGAGCGGTTAGCTCCTACGAGCAGTACTTC
TRBJ2-7	TRBV7-6	TRBD2	many	CASSSQRGHEQYF	TGTGCCAGCAGCTCTCAGCGGGGCCACGAGCAGTACTTC
TRBJ1-2	TRBV2	TRBD1	few	CASSERSVGQGNGYTF	TGTGCCAGCAGTGAAAGATCCGTTGGACAGGGAAATGGCTACACCTTC
TRBJ2-4	TRBV19	NA	many	CASGLIAKNIQYF	TGTGCCAGTGGACTGATAGCCAAAAACATTCAGTACTTC
TRBJ2-4	TRBV6-2/TRBV6-3	TRBD1	NA	CASCWGQVNIQYF	TGTGCCAGCTGCTGGGGACAGGTGAACATTCAGTACTTC
TRBJ1-1	TRBV7-8	TRBD1	NA	CASSFGSGGKTEAFF	TGTGCCAGCAGCTTCGGGTCAGGGGGTAAGACTGAAGCTTTCTTT
TRBJ1-5	TRBV20-1	NA	few	CSATRGQGSNQPQHF	TGCAGCGCAACCCGGGGTCAAGGGAGCAATCAGCCCCAGCATTTT
TRBJ2-1	TRBV4-2	NA	many	CASSQAGTGPNEQFF	TGTGCCAGCAGCCAAGCCGGGACTGGACCCAATGAGCAGTTCTTC
TRBJ1-2	TRBV6-1	NA	many	CASGGTNYGYTF	TGTGCCAGTGGGGGTACAAACTATGGCTACACCTTC
TRBJ2-3	TRBV6-6	TRBD2	many	CASSQKLIAGGPTDTQYF	TGTGCCAGCAGCCAAAAGCTCATAGCGGGGGGCCCCACAGATACGCAGTATTTT
TRBJ1-5	TRBV12-3/TRBV12-4	NA	many	CASSLSGHNQPQHF	TGTGCCAGCAGTTTATCCGGTCACAATCAGCCCCAGCATTTT
TRBJ2-1	TRBV7-6	TRBD1	many	CASSLDNTGGTYNEQFF	TGTGCCAGCAGCTTAGACAATACAGGGGGCACCTACAATGAGCAGTTCTTC
TRBJ2-5	TRBV6-2/TRBV6-3	NA	many	CASSYIGLNPQETQYF	TGTGCCAGCAGTTACATCGGACTGAACCCTCAAGAGACCCAGTACTTC
TRBJ2-7	TRBV7-9	NA	NA	CASSSPGTFSYEQYF	TGTGCCAGCAGCTCCCCCGGGACATTTTCCTACGAGCAGTACTTC
TRBJ1-4	TRBV7-9	TRBD1	NA	CASSGTGFEKLFF	TGTGCCAGCTCCGGGACAGGGTTTGAAAAACTGTTTTTT
TRBJ1-3	TRBV7-8	NA	few	CASSSTLWGNTIYF	TGTGCCAGCAGCTCTACCTTGTGGGGAAACACCATATATTTT
TRBJ1-2	TRBV20-1	TRBD1	many	CSAHGQGGAYTF	TGCAGTGCTCACGGACAGGGGGGAGCCTACACCTTC
TRBJ2-3	TRBV7-2	TRBD1	many	CASSLLQGAIDTQYF	TGTGCCAGCAGCCTACTACAGGGGGCTATAGATACGCAGTATTTT
TRBJ2-7	TRBV28	TRBD1	many	CASSLGFRTGGFLRSYEQYF	TGTGCCAGCAGTTTGGGGTTCAGGACAGGGGGCTTCTTACGCTCCTACGAGCAGTACTTC